The clone carrying this T cell receptor (beta chain) was found a few times. Its antigen remains unknown. The CDR3 loop spans 17 amino acids. J lost 3 bases, V lost 5 bases, and 7 bases had no gene match. Germline-derived CDR1 and CDR2 are SGHTA and FQGNSA. This sample was included in a study of T-cell memory formation after mild COVID-19. The overall study: Clustering of TCRs was largely donor specific.

Study-level findings and limits: Specificity for SARS-CoV-2 was not confirmed among the second-wave clones peaking on day 37.

One entry per CDR3 protein, called by TCRdb with MiXCR from the 5' RACE reads. The sample carries about 340,000 distinct CDR3 sequences, under 25% recorded once. The source of this sequence is a man younger than 35 who had mild COVID-19 (a few samples of this study predate the infection). Cell type and time point are not known. Material: PBMCs or a T cell subset sorted from them (not recorded which). The rearrangement links TRBV7-2 to TRBJ2-5; 15 bases match TRBD2. As DNA, the CDR3 is TGTGCCAGCAGCCCCGGGAGGACTAGCGGGGGGGAAGAGACCCAGTACTTC. It codes for CASSPGRTSGGEETQYF.